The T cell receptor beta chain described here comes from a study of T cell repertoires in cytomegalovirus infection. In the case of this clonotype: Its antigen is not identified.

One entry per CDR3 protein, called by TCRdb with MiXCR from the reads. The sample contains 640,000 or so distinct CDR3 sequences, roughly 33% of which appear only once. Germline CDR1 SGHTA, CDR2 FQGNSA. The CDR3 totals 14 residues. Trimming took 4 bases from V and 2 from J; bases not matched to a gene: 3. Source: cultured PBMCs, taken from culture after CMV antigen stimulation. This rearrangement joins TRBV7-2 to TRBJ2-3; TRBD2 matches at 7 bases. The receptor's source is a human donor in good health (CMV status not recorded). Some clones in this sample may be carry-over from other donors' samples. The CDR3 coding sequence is TGTGCCAGCAGCTCACTAGCGAACACAGATACGCAGTATTTT. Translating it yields CASSSLANTDTQYF.